This T cell receptor beta chain emerged from a study of T cell responses to AZD1222 COVID-19 vaccine. The method was immunoSEQ multiplex PCR; TCRdb's version includes in-frame clones alone and lacks a portion of them. Counted here are roughly 150,000 clones, 88% occurring once; the ten biggest clones make up more than 3%. About this clone itself: Its antigen remains unknown.

Findings and caveats of the study: The CD4 TCRs associated with vaccination extended across spike and predominated at 160-218 and 743-854. Sampling captured repertoires only after the peak T cell response.

Timing groups of about 4 and about 12 weeks for second doses were pooled. V was trimmed by 5 bases and J by 4 bases, leaving 12 bases between them. Germline V CDR1 and CDR2: GTSNPN, SVGIG (reference sequence). The CDR3 consists of 13 residues. This chain connects TRBV30 to TRBJ1-5; tentative D call: TRBD1 (6 bases). The clonotype originates from an adult who received the AZD1222 COVID-19 vaccine. The source was peripheral blood, collected 28 days after the second AZD1222 dose. CDR3 sequence (DNA): TGTGCCTGGGGAGACAGGAAAAATCAGCCCCAGCATTTT. Its protein product is CAWGDRKNQPQHF. The whole variable domain, filled in from reference TRBV30 and TRBJ1-5, reads SQTIHQWPATLVQPVGSPLSLECTVEGTSNPNLYWYRQAAGRGLQLLFYSVGIGQISSEVPQNLSASRPQDRQFILSSKKLLLSDSGFYLCAWGDRKNQPQHFGDGTRLSIL.